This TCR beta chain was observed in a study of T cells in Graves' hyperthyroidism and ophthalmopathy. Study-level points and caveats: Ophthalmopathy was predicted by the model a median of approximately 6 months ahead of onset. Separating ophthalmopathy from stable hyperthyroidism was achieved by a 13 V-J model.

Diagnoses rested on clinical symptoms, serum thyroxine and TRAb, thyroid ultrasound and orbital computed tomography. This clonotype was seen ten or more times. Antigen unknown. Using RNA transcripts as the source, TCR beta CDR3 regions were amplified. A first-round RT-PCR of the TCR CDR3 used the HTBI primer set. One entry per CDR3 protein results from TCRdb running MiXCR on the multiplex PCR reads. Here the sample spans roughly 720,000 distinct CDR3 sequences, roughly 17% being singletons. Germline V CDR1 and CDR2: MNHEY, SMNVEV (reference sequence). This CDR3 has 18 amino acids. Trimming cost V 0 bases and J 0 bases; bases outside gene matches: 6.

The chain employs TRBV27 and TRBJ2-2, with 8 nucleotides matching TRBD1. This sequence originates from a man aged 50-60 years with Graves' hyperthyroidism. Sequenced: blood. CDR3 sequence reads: CASSLSIMGQANTGELFF. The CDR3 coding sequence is TGTGCCAGCAGTTTATCGATTATGGGACAGGCGAACACCGGGGAGCTGTTTTTT.